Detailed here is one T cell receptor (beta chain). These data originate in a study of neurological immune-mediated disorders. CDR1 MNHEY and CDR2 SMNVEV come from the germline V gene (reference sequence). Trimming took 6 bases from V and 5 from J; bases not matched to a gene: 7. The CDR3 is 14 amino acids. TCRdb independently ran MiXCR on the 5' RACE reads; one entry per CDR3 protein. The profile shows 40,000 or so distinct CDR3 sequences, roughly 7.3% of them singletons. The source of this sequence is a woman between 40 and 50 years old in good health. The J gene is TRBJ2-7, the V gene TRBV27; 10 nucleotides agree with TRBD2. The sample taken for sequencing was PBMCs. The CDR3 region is CASRDTSGKNEQYF. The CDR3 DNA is TGTGCCAGCAGAGATACTAGCGGGAAGAACGAGCAGTACTTC.